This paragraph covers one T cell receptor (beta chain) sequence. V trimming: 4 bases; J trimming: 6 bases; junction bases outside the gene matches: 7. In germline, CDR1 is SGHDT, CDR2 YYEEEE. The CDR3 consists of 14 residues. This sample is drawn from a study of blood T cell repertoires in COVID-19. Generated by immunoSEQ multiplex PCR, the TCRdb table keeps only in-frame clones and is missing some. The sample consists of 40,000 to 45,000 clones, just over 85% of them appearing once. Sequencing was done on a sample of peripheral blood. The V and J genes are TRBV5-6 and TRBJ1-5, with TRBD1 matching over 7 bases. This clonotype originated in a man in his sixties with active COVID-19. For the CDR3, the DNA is TGTGCCAGCAGCCTGGGACAGCAGGGTCAGCCCCAGCATTTT. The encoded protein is CASSLGQQGQPQHF.